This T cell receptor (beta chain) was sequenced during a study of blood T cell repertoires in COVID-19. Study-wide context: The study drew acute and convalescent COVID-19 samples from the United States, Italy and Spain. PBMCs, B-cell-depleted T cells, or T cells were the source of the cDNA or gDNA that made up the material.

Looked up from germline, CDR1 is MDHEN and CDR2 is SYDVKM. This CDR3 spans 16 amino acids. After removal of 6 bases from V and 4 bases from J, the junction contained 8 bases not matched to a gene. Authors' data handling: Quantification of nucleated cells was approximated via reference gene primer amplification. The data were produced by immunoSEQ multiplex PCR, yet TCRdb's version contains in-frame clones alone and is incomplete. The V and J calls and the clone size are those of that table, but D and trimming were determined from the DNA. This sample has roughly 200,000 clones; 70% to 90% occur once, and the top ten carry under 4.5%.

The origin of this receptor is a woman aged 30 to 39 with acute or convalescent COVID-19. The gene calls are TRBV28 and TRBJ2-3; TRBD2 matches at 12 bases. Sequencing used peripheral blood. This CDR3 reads CASRRLAGESADTQYF. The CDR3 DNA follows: TGTGCCAGCAGAAGACTAGCGGGAGAATCGGCAGATACGCAGTATTTT.